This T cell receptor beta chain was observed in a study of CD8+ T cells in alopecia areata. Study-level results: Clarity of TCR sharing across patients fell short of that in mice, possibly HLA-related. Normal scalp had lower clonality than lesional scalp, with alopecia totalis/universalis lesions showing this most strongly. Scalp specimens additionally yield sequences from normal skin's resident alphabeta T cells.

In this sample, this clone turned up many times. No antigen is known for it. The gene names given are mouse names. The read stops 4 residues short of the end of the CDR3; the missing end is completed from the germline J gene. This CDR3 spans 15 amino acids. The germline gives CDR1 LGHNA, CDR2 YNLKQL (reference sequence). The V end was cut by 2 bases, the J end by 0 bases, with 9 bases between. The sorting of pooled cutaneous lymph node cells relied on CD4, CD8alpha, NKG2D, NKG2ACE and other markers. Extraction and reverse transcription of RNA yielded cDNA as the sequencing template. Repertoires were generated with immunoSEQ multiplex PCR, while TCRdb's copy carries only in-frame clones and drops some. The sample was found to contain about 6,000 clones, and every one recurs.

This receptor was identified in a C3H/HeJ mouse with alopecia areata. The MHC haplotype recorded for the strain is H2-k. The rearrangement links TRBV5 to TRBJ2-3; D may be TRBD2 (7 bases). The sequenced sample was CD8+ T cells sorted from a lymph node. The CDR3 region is CASSQLGASAETLYF. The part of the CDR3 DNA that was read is TGTGCCAGCAGCCAACTGGGGGCTAGTGCAGAA.